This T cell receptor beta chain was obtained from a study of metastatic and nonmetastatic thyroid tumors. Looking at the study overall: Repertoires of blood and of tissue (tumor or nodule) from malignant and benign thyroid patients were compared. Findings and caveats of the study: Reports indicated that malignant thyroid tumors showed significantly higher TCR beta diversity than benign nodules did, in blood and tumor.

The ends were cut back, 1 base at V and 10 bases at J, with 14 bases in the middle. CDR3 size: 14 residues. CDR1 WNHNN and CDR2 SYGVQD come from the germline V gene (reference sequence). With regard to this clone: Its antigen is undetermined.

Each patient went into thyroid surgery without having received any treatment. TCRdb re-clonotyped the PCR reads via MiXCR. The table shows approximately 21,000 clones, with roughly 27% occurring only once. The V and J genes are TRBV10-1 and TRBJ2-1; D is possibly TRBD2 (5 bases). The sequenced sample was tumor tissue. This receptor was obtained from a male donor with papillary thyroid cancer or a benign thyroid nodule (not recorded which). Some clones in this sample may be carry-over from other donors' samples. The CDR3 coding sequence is TGCGCCAGCAGTGAGTTAAGTCGGGGATTGGAGCAGTTCTTC. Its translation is CASSELSRGLEQFF.